This entry lists 16 T cell receptor beta chains sequenced from one sample in a study of vaccination effects on CD4 cells after COVID-19. Measured with immunoSEQ multiplex PCR; TCRdb has only the in-frame clones, and not every one. The sample has around 45,000 clones; 70% to 80% are singletons. Peptide-pool stimulation followed by sequencing identified expanded antigen-specific CD4+ clonotypes in the ViraFEST assay. Following an approximately ten-day culture, CD4+ T cells were purified. No vaccinee had earlier SARS-CoV-2 infection, and nucleocapsid antibodies were negative. No antigen has been assigned to these receptors. This sample comprised CD4+ T cells from PBMCs cultured with SARS-CoV-2 spike peptides, obtained before COVID-19 vaccination. The source is a human donor who received a COVID-19 vaccine.

This clone has just a few counts. The chain is built from TRBV19 and TRBJ1-4; D remains ambiguous. CDR3 length equals 15 residues. Trimming shortened V by 4 bases and J by 0 bases, and 9 bases separated the two germline ends. Germline V gene sequence: CDR1 LNHDA, CDR2 SQIVND (reference sequence). CDR3 nucleotide sequence: TGTGCCAGTAGTACATCAGCAGCAACTAATGAAAAACTGTTTTTT. This encodes CASSTSAATNEKLFF. Full variable domain (missing parts from reference TRBV19 and TRBJ1-4): DGGITQSPKYLFRKEGQNVTLSCEQNLNHDAMYWYRQDPGQGLRLIYYSQIVNDFQKGDIAEGYSVSREKKESFPLTVTSAQKNPTAFYLCASSTSAATNEKLFFGSGTQLSVL.

As DNA, the CDR3 is TGTGCCAGCAGTGAAGCCCGGATTGCGAACACCGGGGAGCTGTTTTTT. Protein sequence: CASSEARIANTGELFF. This sequence joins TRBV6-1 and TRBJ2-2; D is ambiguous. V lost 0 bases and J lost 0, with 8 bases in between. Per germline, CDR1 MNHNS and CDR2 SASEGT. There are 16 residues in the CDR3.

This clone was seen more than once but under ten times. The chain has TRBV11-2 and TRBJ2-7, with 7 bases lining up with TRBD2. This CDR3 has 13 amino acids. Per germline, CDR1 SGHAT and CDR2 FQNNGV. With 5 bases clipped from V and 9 bases from J, the junction kept 10 bases outside the gene matches. CDR3 protein: CASSTWGPGGQYV. The CDR3 nucleotides read TGTGCCAGCAGCACGTGGGGTCCGGGGGGGCAGTACGTC.

This clone was seen only a few times. The CDR3 nucleotides are TGTGCCAGCAGCTTGGTGACAGCCAACACCGGGGAGCTGTTTTTT. Translated: CASSLVTANTGELFF. The chain employs TRBV5-4 and TRBJ2-2; weak D call: TRBD1 (5 bases). The length of the CDR3 is 15 residues. Trimming removed 0 bases at V and 2 bases at J, with 8 bases between. Germline V gene sequence: CDR1 SGHNT, CDR2 YYREEE (reference sequence).

CDR3 bases: TGTGCCACCAGTGATACCGGGACGGTAGAGACCCAGTACTTC. Translated, it gives CATSDTGTVETQYF. This chain uses TRBV24-1 with TRBJ2-5; D could derive from TRBD1 or TRBD2 (5 bases each). Germline V gene lookup returns CDR1 KGHDR and CDR2 SFDVKD. CDR3 length: 14 residues. Trimming shortened V by 3 bases and J by 4 bases, and 11 bases separated the two germline ends.

V usage is TRBV5-1 and J usage is TRBJ2-5, with 9 bases that match TRBD2. This CDR3 has 14 residues. CDR1 and CDR2 from the germline V gene are SGHRS and YFSETQ. J gave up 2 bases and V 2 bases, and 1 base lay outside the gene matches. The CDR3 here is CASSFLAGQETQYF. The CDR3 bases are TGCGCCAGCAGCTTCCTAGCGGGGCAAGAGACCCAGTACTTC.

To note about this clone: Mismatch with germline at one junction end may stem from a read error. The CDR3, as DNA: TGCAGCGTTTCCCACAGCCCCTCCATGGCGGGGGAGAGCCCTAGCTCAGATACACAGTATTTT. Translating it yields CSVSHSPSMAGESPSSDTQYF. This chain connects TRBV29-1 to TRBJ2-3; TRBD2 aligns across 7 bases. Germline loops: CDR1 SQVTM, CDR2 ANQGSEA. The CDR3 extends over 21 amino acids.

This clone was seen more than once but under ten times. J is TRBJ2-2 and V is TRBV18; D is perhaps TRBD1 (5 bases). The CDR3 loop spans 14 amino acids. With 5 bases removed from V and 1 base from J, the gap between germline ends came to 8 bases. Germline CDR1 reads KGHSH; CDR2 reads LQKENI. CDR3 nucleotides: TGTGCCAGCTCAACCGACAGGAACACCGGGGAGCTGTTTTTT. Protein sequence: CASSTDRNTGELFF.

This chain links TRBV5-1 with TRBJ2-3; D not resolved. This CDR3 spans 14 amino acids. V lost 1 base, J lost 4 bases, and 10 bases lay in between. Per the germline V gene, CDR1 is SGHRS and CDR2 is YFSETQ. DNA of the CDR3: TGCGCCAGCAGCTTGAATCAGGCCTCAGATACGCAGTATTTT. Protein: CASSLNQASDTQYF.

V and J are TRBV28 and TRBJ1-2, with D uncertain. The CDR3 runs 16 residues. CDR1 is MDHEN, CDR2 SYDVKM, per germline. The V and J ends lost 4 bases and 7 bases respectively, with 22 bases between them. The CDR3 is CASSSYLPSGALGYTF. As DNA, the CDR3 is TGTGCCAGCAGTTCCTACCTCCCTTCGGGCGCGCTTGGCTACACCTTC.

This rearrangement joins TRBV28 to TRBJ1-5; possibly TRBD1 for D (6 bases). CDR1 and CDR2 (germline): MDHEN, SYDVKM. V lost 10 bases, J lost 4 bases, and 17 bases lay in between. The CDR3 consists of 14 residues. Here the CDR3 reads CATRGQGANQPQHF. The CDR3 DNA reads TGTGCCACCAGGGGCCAGGGCGCAAATCAGCCCCAGCATTTT.

The chain recombines TRBV3-1 (or the pseudogene TRBV3-2) with TRBJ2-6, with TRBD2 matching over 7 bases. Germline values: CDR1 LGHDT, CDR2 YNNKEL (reference sequence). The CDR3 has 19 amino acids. The ends lost 0 bases at V and 0 bases at J; junction bases unmatched: 8. Here the CDR3 reads CASSQDQPGGTSGANVLTF. The CDR3 nucleotides are TGTGCCAGCAGCCAAGATCAGCCCGGGGGGACCTCTGGGGCCAACGTCCTGACTTTC.

The rearrangement links TRBV30 to TRBJ2-3; D may be TRBD2 (5 bases). This CDR3 region has 16 residues. CDR1 is GTSNPN and CDR2 is SVGIG in the germline V gene (reference sequence). Trimming cost V 0 bases and J 2 bases, with 15 bases left between them. CDR3 bases: TGTGCCTGGAGTGTATATCCGGGGATAGTCACAGATACGCAGTATTTT. Translating it yields CAWSVYPGIVTDTQYF.

The rearrangement joins TRBV4-3 to TRBJ2-3; D remains unclear. CDR1 and CDR2 (germline): LGHNA, YSLEER. Trimming cost V 0 bases and J 8 bases, with 12 bases left between them. This CDR3 has 14 residues. The CDR3: CASSQDIMAGTQYF. The CDR3 coding sequence is TGCGCCAGCAGCCAAGATATCATGGCCGGTACGCAGTATTTT.

This clone has only a few counts. The chain is built from TRBV7-2 and TRBJ1-6; 8 bases fit TRBD1. CDR1 and CDR2 (germline): SGHTA, FQGNSA. With 5 bases clipped from V and 10 bases from J, the junction kept 10 bases outside the gene matches. The CDR3 is made up of 15 amino acids. CDR3 sequence: CASSHKKDRDSPLHF. Here the CDR3 DNA reads TGTGCCAGCAGCCACAAAAAGGACAGGGACTCACCCCTCCACTTT.

The rearrangement joins TRBV7-2 to TRBJ1-6; 9 bases align to TRBD1. The germline V gene has CDR1 SGHTA and CDR2 FQGNSA. V dropped 5 bases and J dropped 10; count of bases not matched to a gene: 12. There are 16 residues in the CDR3. The CDR3 protein is CASSMIPGQGGSPLHF. CDR3 DNA: TGTGCCAGCAGCATGATTCCGGGACAGGGTGGGTCACCCCTCCACTTT.